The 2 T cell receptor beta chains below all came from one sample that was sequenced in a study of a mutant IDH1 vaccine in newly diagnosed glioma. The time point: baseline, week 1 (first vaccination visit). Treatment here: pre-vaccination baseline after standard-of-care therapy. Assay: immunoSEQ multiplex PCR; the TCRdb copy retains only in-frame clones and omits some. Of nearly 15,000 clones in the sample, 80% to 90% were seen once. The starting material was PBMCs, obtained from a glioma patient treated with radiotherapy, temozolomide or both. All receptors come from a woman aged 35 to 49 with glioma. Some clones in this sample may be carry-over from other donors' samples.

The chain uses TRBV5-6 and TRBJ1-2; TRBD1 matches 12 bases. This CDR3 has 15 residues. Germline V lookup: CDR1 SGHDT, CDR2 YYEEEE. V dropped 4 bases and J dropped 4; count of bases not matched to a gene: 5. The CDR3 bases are TGTGCCAGCAGCCGGGACAGGGGGCTGGGCTATGGCTACACCTTC. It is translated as CASSRDRGLGYGYTF. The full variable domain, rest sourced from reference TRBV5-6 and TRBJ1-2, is DAGVTQSPTHLIKTRGQQVTLRCSPKSGHDTVSWYQQALGQGPQFIFQYYEEEERQRGNFPDRFSGHQFPNYSSELNVNALLLGDSALYLCASSRDRGLGYGYTFGSGTRLTVV.

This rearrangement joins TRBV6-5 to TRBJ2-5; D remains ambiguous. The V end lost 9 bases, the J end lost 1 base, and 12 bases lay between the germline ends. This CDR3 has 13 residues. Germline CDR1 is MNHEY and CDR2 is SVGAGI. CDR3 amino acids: CASRLWTQETQYF. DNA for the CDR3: TGTGCCAGTAGACTCTGGACCCAAGAGACCCAGTACTTC.